Listed below are T cell receptor beta chains from one sample, sequenced in a study of molecular identifiers for immune sequencing clone quantification. Via MiXCR, TCRdb re-called the PCR reads, giving one row per CDR3 protein. The sample yields tens of thousands of distinct CDR3 sequences, under 20% seen once. The sequenced sample consisted of naive CD8+ T cells from blood, with Jurkat cell RNA spiked in. The receptor source for this set is a human donor in good health. Some libraries in this study had Jurkat cell RNA spiked in. Each CDR3 is given with its conserved first and last residue. A D gene is named only where the DNA matches it firmly. Rows may omit the clone size; those that give it use once, few, many or a size class.

TRBV6-2/TRBV6-3	TRBD1	many	TRBJ1-5	TGTGCCAGCAGCCGTACAGGGGAGATGAGGCCCCAGCATTTT	CASSRTGEMRPQHF
TRBV27	TRBD2	many	TRBJ2-3	TGTGCCAGCAGTGAGGGACTAGCGGGAGCAGATACGCAGTATTTT	CASSEGLAGADTQYF
TRBV6-5	NA	NA	TRBJ2-7	TGTGCCAGCAGTTACACAAGGGACGCCTACGAGCAGTACTTC	CASSYTRDAYEQYF
TRBV28	NA	many	TRBJ2-3	TGTGCCAGCAGCGCGAGAACTGCCCCCGATACGCAGTATTTT	CASSARTAPDTQYF
TRBV20-1	TRBD2	many	TRBJ2-5	TGCAGTGCCCGGACTAGCGGCCCCTATCCGGAGACCCAGTACTTC	CSARTSGPYPETQYF
TRBV3-1	NA	many	TRBJ1-5	TGTGCCAGCAGCCCTGCAGGGTATTATCAGCCCCAGCATTTT	CASSPAGYYQPQHF
TRBV27	NA	NA	TRBJ2-7	TGTGCCAGCAGTTTAGCGTTTTCCTACGAGCAGTACTTC	CASSLAFSYEQYF
TRBV6-5	NA	few	TRBJ2-2	TGTGCCAGCAGTTATGGGGTGACCGGGGAGCTGTTTTTT	CASSYGVTGELFF
TRBV28	NA	many	TRBJ2-7	TGTGCCAGCAGCCGACTAGGGGACTACGAGCAGTACTTC	CASSRLGDYEQYF
TRBV27	NA	many	TRBJ2-3	TGTGCCAGCAGTTTATCCCCAGGGGCAGAAACAGATACGCAGTATTTT	CASSLSPGAETDTQYF
TRBV4-3	NA	many	TRBJ2-1	TGCGCCAGCAGCCAAGGATCTTCGAGCCGCAATGAGCAGTTCTTC	CASSQGSSSRNEQFF
TRBV27	TRBD2	NA	TRBJ2-3	TGTGCCAACAGCTTATTCCGGGAGGGCCCGGTTGATACGCAGTATTTT	CANSLFREGPVDTQYF
TRBV6-6	NA	many	TRBJ2-3	TGTGCCAGCAGTTACTCCACGGGGTTCGATACGCAGTATTTT	CASSYSTGFDTQYF
TRBV28	NA	NA	TRBJ2-1	TGTGCCAGCAGTTGGGGCCCCCATGAGCAGTTCTTC	CASSWGPHEQFF
TRBV5-4	NA	many	TRBJ2-7	TGTGCCAGCAGCTGGGGCCGGGACTACGAGCAGTACTTC	CASSWGRDYEQYF
TRBV20-1	NA	many	TRBJ2-7	TGCAGTGCTAGAGAAGTAGCTCGCTACGAGCAGTACTTC	CSAREVARYEQYF
TRBV7-6	TRBD1	many	TRBJ2-3	TGTGCCAGCAGGGAGTCCTTCGAGGACAGGGTATCCGATACGCAGTATTTT	CASRESFEDRVSDTQYF
TRBV6-2/TRBV6-3	NA	few	TRBJ2-7	TGTGCCAGCAGTTACCTCCAGGGCATCCTCTACGAGCAGTACTTC	CASSYLQGILYEQYF
TRBV11-2	TRBD2	few	TRBJ2-1	TGTGCCAGCAGCTTAGTTCCGGGACTAGCTGCCTACAATGAGCAGTTCTTC	CASSLVPGLAAYNEQFF
TRBV12-3/TRBV12-4	TRBD2	NA	TRBJ2-5	TGTGCCAGCAGTACCGAAGGATTAGCGGGGGACCAAGAGATCCAGTACTTC	CASSTEGLAGDQEIQYF
TRBV20-1	NA	NA	TRBJ2-3	TGCAGTGCTGAAGAGGGGCCCGGCGCAGCCACGACGATAATCACAGATACGCAGTATTTT	CSAEEGPGAATTIITDTQYF
TRBV12-3/TRBV12-4	NA	few	TRBJ2-6	TGTGCCAGCAGTTTAGGGCCCTCCTACGTCCTGACTTTC	CASSLGPSYVLTF
TRBV6-2/TRBV6-3	NA	many	TRBJ2-7	TGTGCCAGCAGTTACGTAACAGGGCCCTACGAGCAGTACTTC	CASSYVTGPYEQYF
TRBV7-6	TRBD2	many	TRBJ2-5	TGTGCCAGCAGCTTCACTAGCGGGAGCGATGAGACCCAGTACTTC	CASSFTSGSDETQYF
TRBV5-3	NA	many	TRBJ1-2	TGTGCCAGCTCTCTCGGGGGGGCAGACTCCGACTACACCTTC	CASSLGGADSDYTF
TRBV7-9	TRBD2	many	TRBJ2-1	TGTGCCAGCAGCCACCCTAGGGGACTAGCGGGAGGAATTTACAATGAGCAGTTCTTC	CASSHPRGLAGGIYNEQFF
TRBV18	TRBD2	many	TRBJ2-3	TGTGCCAGCTCACCACCCGGGAGGGCTAGCACAGATACGCAGTATTTT	CASSPPGRASTDTQYF
TRBV29-1	TRBD1	NA	TRBJ2-1	TGCAGCGTCGGATTGGGACAGGGCTACAATGAGCAGTTCTTC	CSVGLGQGYNEQFF
TRBV11-2	NA	NA	TRBJ2-1	TGTGCCAGCAGCTCCATTAGCGGTGAGCAGTTCTTC	CASSSISGEQFF
TRBV11-3	NA	NA	TRBJ2-1	TGTGCCAGCAGCTTAGGAGGACCGTTCTACAATGAGCAGTTCTTC	CASSLGGPFYNEQFF
TRBV12-3/TRBV12-4	NA	few	TRBJ2-3	TGTGCCAGCAGTTTAAAAATTTACCTCGGGGATACGCAGTATTTT	CASSLKIYLGDTQYF
TRBV12-3/TRBV12-4	NA	many	TRBJ2-7	TGTGCCAGCAGTCCGGTCTCGGATGAGCAGTACTTC	CASSPVSDEQYF
TRBV28	NA	many	TRBJ2-3	TGTGCCAGCAGCGAGACCCTGGAGGCAGATACGCAGTATTTT	CASSETLEADTQYF
TRBV7-8	NA	few	TRBJ2-7	TGTGCCAGCAGCTTGGCAGGGGTGACCTACGAGCAGTACTTC	CASSLAGVTYEQYF
TRBV7-2	NA	many	TRBJ2-5	TGTGCCAGCAGCCCGCTGGCCCGGAGGGTAGAGACCCAGTACTTC	CASSPLARRVETQYF
TRBV7-8	TRBD1	NA	TRBJ2-1	TGTGCCAGCAGCTGGGGACAGGGTCCTGTGTATGAGCAGTTCTTC	CASSWGQGPVYEQFF
TRBV4-3	TRBD1	many	TRBJ1-6	TGCGCCAGCAGCCCTCGGACAGGGTTGAGGTCACCCCTCCACTTT	CASSPRTGLRSPLHF
TRBV6-6	TRBD1	many	TRBJ1-1	TGTGCCAGCAGTTACACCCAAGGACAGGGGAACACTGAAGCTTTCTTT	CASSYTQGQGNTEAFF
TRBV6-1	TRBD2	many	TRBJ2-1	TGTGCCAGCAGTGAAGGCCAGCGGGAGGCCTACAATGAGCAGTTCTTC	CASSEGQREAYNEQFF
TRBV19	NA	many	TRBJ2-1	TGTGCCAGTAGTTGGCGGTCGTCAAACCCTCCCAACAATGAGCAGTTCTTC	CASSWRSSNPPNNEQFF
TRBV7-9	NA	many	TRBJ2-1	TGTGCCAGCAGCTTACCCGGAGAGAGCTCCTACAATGAGCAGTTCTTC	CASSLPGESSYNEQFF
TRBV4-3	NA	many	TRBJ2-5	TGCGCCAGCAGCCATGTGGGGGGCCTAGAAGAGACCCAGTACTTC	CASSHVGGLEETQYF
TRBV15	NA	NA	TRBJ2-3	TGTGCCACCAGCAGGGGGGATACGCAGTATTTT	CATSRGDTQYF
TRBV29-1	NA	many	TRBJ2-2	TGCAGCGTTGTTAAAAGCGGTGGAACCGGGGAGCTGTTTTTT	CSVVKSGGTGELFF
TRBV9	TRBD2	many	TRBJ2-3	TGTGCCAGCAGCTCAATAGCGGGGGATATCACAGATACGCAGTATTTT	CASSSIAGDITDTQYF
TRBV28	NA	few	TRBJ1-2	TGTGCCAGCAGTTTAACAGCTCCCTACGGCTACACCTTC	CASSLTAPYGYTF
TRBV7-9	NA	many	TRBJ1-5	TGTGCCAGCAGCCAAGGGGTTCAGCCCCAGCATTTT	CASSQGVQPQHF
TRBV18	NA	NA	TRBJ2-1	TGTGCCAGCTCACCACCTAAACACGGGTCGATCTACAATGAGCAGTTCTTC	CASSPPKHGSIYNEQFF
TRBV7-9	TRBD2	many	TRBJ2-7	TGTGCCAGCAGTCCGACTAGCGGACCCTCCTACGAGCAGTACTTC	CASSPTSGPSYEQYF
TRBV27	TRBD2	many	TRBJ2-2	TGTGCCAGCAGTAGCGGGATGAACACCGGGGAGCTGTTTTTT	CASSSGMNTGELFF
TRBV27	NA	many	TRBJ1-1	TGTGCCAGCAGTCCGACAGCGAACACTGAAGCTTTCTTT	CASSPTANTEAFF